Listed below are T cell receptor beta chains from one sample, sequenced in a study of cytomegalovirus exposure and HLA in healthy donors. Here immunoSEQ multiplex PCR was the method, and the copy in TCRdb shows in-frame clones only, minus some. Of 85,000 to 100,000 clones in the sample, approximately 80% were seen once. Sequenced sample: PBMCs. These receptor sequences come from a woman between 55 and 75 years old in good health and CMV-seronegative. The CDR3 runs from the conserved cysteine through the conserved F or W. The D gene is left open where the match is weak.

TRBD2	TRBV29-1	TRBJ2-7	CSVAWGGAHEQYF	TGCAGCGTGGCGTGGGGGGGTGCCCACGAGCAGTACTTC
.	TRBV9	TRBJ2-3	CASSVAPETSTDTQYF	TGTGCCAGCAGCGTAGCTCCGGAGACTAGCACAGATACGCAGTATTTT
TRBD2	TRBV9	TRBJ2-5	CASSVAAYIASGGETQYF	TGTGCCAGCAGCGTAGCTGCCTACATAGCTAGCGGGGGGGAGACCCAGTACTTC
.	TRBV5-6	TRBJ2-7	CASSQAGTTYEQYF	TGTGCCAGCAGCCAAGCCGGGACAACCTACGAGCAGTACTTC
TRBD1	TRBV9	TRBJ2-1	CASSEGQGSLEQFF	TGTGCCAGCAGCGAAGGACAGGGGAGCCTTGAGCAGTTCTTC
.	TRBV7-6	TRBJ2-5	CASSLGAGGRRETQYF	TGTGCCAGCAGCTTAGGGGCAGGAGGGAGGCGAGAGACCCAGTACTTC
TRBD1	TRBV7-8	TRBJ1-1	CASSLQGDNTEAFF	TGTGCCAGCAGCCTACAGGGGGATAACACTGAAGCTTTCTTT
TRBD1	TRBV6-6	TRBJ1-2	CANKRGTGGGYTF	TGTGCCAACAAAAGGGGGACAGGGGGCGGCTACACCTTC
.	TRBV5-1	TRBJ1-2	CASSLESLYGYTF	TGCGCCAGCAGCTTGGAGTCACTTTATGGCTACACCTTC
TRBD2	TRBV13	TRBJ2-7	CASSLGGTGREGQHEQYF	TGTGCCAGCAGCTTAGGGGGAACTGGGCGGGAGGGTCAGCACGAGCAGTACTTC
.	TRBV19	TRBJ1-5	CASSMRGSRYQPQHF	TGTGCCAGTAGTATGCGGGGCAGCCGTTATCAGCCCCAGCATTTT
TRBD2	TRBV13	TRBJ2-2	CASSLRLAGPGELFF	TGTGCCAGCAGCTTGCGACTAGCGGGGCCCGGGGAGCTGTTTTTT
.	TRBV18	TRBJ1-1	CASSPFGGSRDTEAFF	TGTGCCAGCTCACCGTTTGGGGGCAGTCGCGACACTGAAGCTTTCTTT
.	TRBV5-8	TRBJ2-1	CASSLGVSAEYNEQFF	TGTGCCAGCAGCTTGGGTGTGTCGGCGGAATACAATGAGCAGTTCTTC
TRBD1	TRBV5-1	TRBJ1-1	CASSLVGTGLGTEAFF	TGCGCCAGCAGCTTGGTCGGGACAGGGTTAGGCACTGAAGCTTTCTTT